This record covers a single T cell receptor beta chain. The table lists this clonotype with a few counts. Its target antigen remains unknown. Per-nucleotide qualities are absent, and no much larger clonotype sits a single base away. Donors were 39 systemically healthy Caucasian individuals from Russia aged about 6 to 100 years. Approximately 9.7 milliliters of peripheral blood were drawn from each donor into EDTA-treated Vacutainer tubes. Ficoll-Paque density-gradient centrifugation was used to isolate PBMCs, with at least 7 million obtained per sample. Total RNA, at least 5.5 micrograms per sample, was extracted from PBMCs with Trizol reagent. Naive CD45RAhigh/CD27high T cell percentages were measured by flow cytometry on a PBMC aliquot from every donor. Between the V and J ends, shortened by 0 bases and 4 bases respectively, the junction contains 15 bases. The CDR3 measures 16 amino acids from cysteine to phenylalanine. Here the CDR3 DNA is all that survives: 48 bases in frame from base 1. As encoded in the germline V gene (reference sequence), CDR1 is SEHNR while CDR2 is FQNEAQ.

The sample comes from a study of blood T cells in healthy people across ages (dated by TCRdb to between 2014 and 2017). The study in broad terms: In model experiments, template switching captured about one uniquely barcoded TCR beta cDNA molecule for every two T cells. For two donors (one aged 18 to 29 and one aged 80 or older), the study analyzed two additional independent replicas of 1 million unique cDNA reads from the same blood draw. To track age-related changes in TCR beta repertoire diversity, the study relied on deep sequencing normalized with unique cDNA molecular identifiers. Donors of different ages were randomly distributed across sequencing lanes to avoid experimental bias. Donors were grouped into four age groups: young (average approximately 16 years), middle-aged (39), aged (approximately 67) and long-lived (about 82).

Libraries were constructed by 5' RACE. The run used an Illumina HiSeq 2500. A second PCR of roughly 7 to 12 cycles was run with a J-beta primer mix and a sample-barcoded 5' primer. A template-switch 5' adaptor carrying 12 random nucleotides introduced a unique molecular identifier onto each TCR beta cDNA molecule. Each sample yielded at least 3 million CDR3-containing paired-end reads. All of the RNA was converted into first-strand cDNA using the Mint cDNA synthesis kit, with a TRBC-specific oligonucleotide serving as the primer. Following uracil-DNA glycosylase treatment, all cDNA underwent a first 18-cycle PCR with the universal primers M1SS and BC2_uni_R. In the paper's pipeline: Normalization of each sample was performed by random selection of 1 million high-quality reads, each carrying a distinct molecular identifier. Reads sharing molecular identifiers were discarded rather than binned into consensus sequences. MiTCR, set to a Q25 quality threshold and the strictest error-elimination algorithm, was used for CDR3 identification, clonotype clustering and error correction. A nonparametric unseen species model with Euler transformation was used to estimate a lower bound on total TCR beta diversity. TCRdb reprocessing: public reads trimmed at Q25 with fastp, clones called with MiXCR, in-frame beta chains kept. Every CDR3 protein is listed once, alongside the most common genes and DNA of its rows. Clone size and V and J calls follow TCRdb, not the original study. The sample includes about 1.8 million distinct CDR3 sequences, with 40% to 55% observed a single time. In total, the top ten clones hold roughly 2% of the sample.

The paper's findings and limits, for the study overall: Observed TCR beta diversity per million T cells fell roughly linearly with age, and a significant reduction was already apparent by age around 40. Because donor CMV infection status was unknown, age-related changes in expanded clonotypes were potentially confounded. Estimates of total diversity based on one million sequenced T cells were regarded as lower bounds and as underestimates. Because profiling used bulk unsorted PBMCs, naive and antigen-experienced compartments could not be compared conclusively. The long-lived group showed more naive CD4+ T cells, fewer expanded clones and increased TCR diversity than the aged group, suggesting age selection. A strong correlation was found between observed TCR beta diversity and the percentage of naive T cells measured by flow cytometry.

The chain is encoded by TRBV7-9 joined to TRBJ1-1; possibly the D gene is TRBD1, per 6 matching bases. The TCR originated in a woman in her 40s in good health. The sample was blood. CDR3 protein: CASSLARGGRGTEAFF. In nucleotides, the sequence is TGTGCCAGCAGCTTAGCGCGTGGGGGGCGCGGCACTGAAGCTTTCTTT. Here the CDR3 is joined to the reference TRBV7-9 and TRBJ1-1 genes, and the full variable domain is: DTGVSQNPRHKITKRGQNVTFRCDPISEHNRLYWYRQTLGQGPEFLTYFQNEAQLEKSRLLSDRFSAERPKGSFSTLEIQRTEQGDSAMYLCASSLARGGRGTEAFFGQGTRLTVV.